This T cell receptor (beta chain) was sequenced in a study of early T cells in non-severe SARS-CoV-2 infection. Study at large: Sequencing of unsorted whole blood was done on bulk RNA, leaving chains unpaired.

The CDR3 loop spans 13 amino acids. Germline lookup yields CDR1 DFQATT and CDR2 SNEGSKA (reference sequence). V dropped 2 bases and J dropped 10 bases, with 16 bases sitting between them. This clonotype was counted at least ten times. Unique molecular identifier tags were affixed to discrete cDNA molecules. MiXCR, run by TCRdb on the 5' RACE reads, gives a single entry per CDR3 protein. In the table there are 50,000 to 75,000 distinct CDR3 sequences, around 13% of which are singletons. Material: whole blood, obtained at baseline. This TCR came from an adult who was a healthcare worker with PCR-confirmed SARS-CoV-2 infection or an uninfected control (not recorded which). The donor label of this sample is uncertain. The chain couples TRBV20-1 to TRBJ2-3; D is perhaps TRBD2 (6 bases). The DNA of the CDR3 is TGCAGTGCTAGATTGGGACTTGGAGGGTCGCAGTATTTT. Encoded protein: CSARLGLGGSQYF.